This T cell receptor (beta chain) was retrieved from a study of spatial heterogeneity in lung cancer. Study at large: The study observed each unique TCR and UMI combination more than ten times on average in raw reads.

TCRdb reprocessed the 5' RACE reads via MiXCR and lists one record per CDR3 protein. The sample has around 11,000 distinct CDR3 sequences, less than 4.5% seen once. This clonotype was seen ten or more times. Time point indicated: sample taken at primary tumor resection. Germline values: CDR1 ENHRY, CDR2 SYGVKD. V shed 3 bases and J shed 0 bases, with 9 bases lying between them. The CDR3 loop spans 15 amino acids. This clonotype was obtained from a female donor with early-stage non-small cell lung cancer. This chain uses TRBV10-3 with TRBJ2-1; D call uncertain. The sequences come from PBMCs, collected at surgery. CDR3 sequence reads: CAISDTASSYNEQFF. CDR3 bases: TGTGCCATCAGTGACACTGCTAGCTCCTACAATGAGCAGTTCTTC.